The subject of this entry is one T cell receptor (beta chain). Germline lookup yields CDR1 SGHTA and CDR2 FQGTGA. The V and J ends lost 0 bases and 3 bases respectively, with 15 bases between them. The CDR3 is 17 residues long. This record belongs to a study of cytomegalovirus exposure and HLA in healthy donors. The data were produced by immunoSEQ multiplex PCR, yet TCRdb's version contains in-frame clones alone and is incomplete. There are about 74,000 clones in the sample; 85% to 95% occur only once, and under 2% lies in the top ten. V is TRBV7-3 and J is TRBJ2-1; tentative D call: TRBD2 (7 bases). The sequenced material came from PBMCs. The source of this sequence is a man younger than 35 in good health and CMV-seropositive. CDR3 amino acids: CASSLTGAGANYNEQFF. The CDR3 DNA reads as TGTGCCAGCAGCTTAACGGGGGCGGGAGCGAACTACAATGAGCAGTTCTTC.